The source of this TCR beta chain is a study of T cells after yellow fever vaccination. Study-level findings and limits: Subsequent to the booster, the majority of primary-vaccination clones reappeared (less than 97% CD4, around 90% CD8). Abundant bulk-derived clonotypes could contaminate FACS-sorted repertoires. Though weaker, the secondary response peaked faster, on day 5 versus 15.

This clonotype appeared many times. Antigen specificity is unknown. In making TCR cDNA, 5'RACE template switching added a universal primer site and UMIs to it. From the 5' RACE reads, TCRdb called clonotypes with MiXCR, one entry per CDR3 protein. The repertoire holds 250,000 or so distinct CDR3 sequences, with around 3.5% as singletons. Germline V gene lookup returns CDR1 SGHTA and CDR2 FQGTGA. The CDR3 loop spans 13 amino acids. Germline trimming cut 5 bases from V and 11 bases from J; bases unmatched to any gene: 10. The input for sequencing was PBMCs, taken 15 days after the yellow fever booster vaccination. The source of this sequence is a man between 18 and 29 years old who received the YFV17D yellow fever vaccine. This sequence joins TRBV7-3 and TRBJ1-1, with 8 bases lining up with TRBD1. Here the CDR3 reads CASSPGQGIRAFF. Written as DNA, the CDR3 is TGTGCCAGCAGCCCCGGACAGGGCATTCGGGCTTTCTTT. Variable domain in full (rest from reference TRBV7-3 and TRBJ1-1): GAGVSQTPSNKVTEKGKYVELRCDPISGHTALYWYRQSLGQGPEFLIYFQGTGAADDSGLPNDRFFAVRPEGSVSTLKIQRTERGDSAVYLCASSPGQGIRAFFGQGTRLTVV.